The 22 T cell receptor beta chains below all came from one sample that was sequenced in a study of T cells in Graves' hyperthyroidism and ophthalmopathy. From RNA transcripts, TCR beta CDR3 regions were amplified. HTBI primers drove first-round RT-PCR of the TCR CDR3. TCRdb itself ran the multiplex PCR reads through MiXCR, one entry per CDR3 protein. The data show approximately 610,000 distinct CDR3 sequences, roughly 15% seen once. Sequencing was performed on blood. These receptors were taken from a woman aged 40 to 49 with Graves' ophthalmopathy.

This clonotype was observed many times. The rearrangement links TRBV12-3 or TRBV12-4 to TRBJ2-7; 9 nucleotides line up with TRBD1. V shed 1 base and J 6 bases; nucleotides not matched to a gene: 10. The CDR3 is made up of 16 amino acids. The CDR3 DNA reads TGTGCCAGCAGTTTAGGGACAGGGGCCAGTAAAGGCGAGCAGTACTTC. Translating it yields CASSLGTGASKGEQYF.

This clonotype occurred many times. The chain joins TRBV30 to TRBJ2-7; possibly TRBD1 for D (6 bases). The CDR3 sequence is 16 residues long. V lost 2 bases and J lost 3, with 20 bases in between. Germline values: CDR1 GTSNPN, CDR2 SVGIG (reference sequence). The CDR3: CAWSYTTGYQGYEQYF. DNA of the CDR3: TGTGCCTGGAGTTATACAACAGGGTATCAAGGCTACGAGCAGTACTTC. Variable domain in full (rest from reference TRBV30 and TRBJ2-7): SQTIHQWPATLVQPVGSPLSLECTVEGTSNPNLYWYRQAAGRGLQLLFYSVGIGQISSEVPQNLSASRPQDRQFILSSKKLLLSDSGFYLCAWSYTTGYQGYEQYFGPGTRLTVT.

This clonotype was recorded at least ten times. The chain recombines TRBV20-1 with TRBJ1-5; TRBD1 aligns across 9 bases. This CDR3 has 14 residues. Trimming removed 2 bases from V and 5 bases from J; junction bases left unmatched: 4. In germline, CDR1 is DFQATT, CDR2 SNEGSKA (reference sequence). Here the CDR3 reads CSARRTGVDQPQHF. CDR3 DNA: TGCAGTGCTAGACGGACAGGGGTAGATCAGCCCCAGCATTTT.

This clonotype was counted many times. V gene TRBV6-1 combines with J gene TRBJ2-7; no reliable D call. The germline V gene encodes CDR1 MNHNS and CDR2 SASEGT. There are 11 residues in the CDR3. V was clipped by 7 bases and J by 4 bases, with 8 bases between them. DNA of the CDR3: TGTGCCAGCACCGCCCGTTACGAGCAGTACTTC. Protein: CASTARYEQYF.

This clonotype came up many times. V gene TRBV24-1 combines with J gene TRBJ1-1; D ambiguous. Trimming removed 2 bases from V and 3 bases from J, with 6 bases in between. Germline V gene data show CDR1 as KGHDR and CDR2 as SFDVKD. The CDR3 is made up of 13 amino acids. CDR3 loop: CATSDSAYTEAFF. As DNA, the CDR3 is TGTGCCACCAGTGATTCGGCCTACACTGAAGCTTTCTTT.

This clonotype was seen at least ten times. The gene calls are TRBV10-3 and TRBJ1-5; the D is unclear. Germline loops: CDR1 ENHRY, CDR2 SYGVKD. V was clipped by 4 bases and J by 5 bases, with 9 bases between them. This CDR3 spans 13 amino acids. The CDR3 spells CAISGYPHQPQHF. CDR3 coding DNA: TGTGCCATCAGTGGCTACCCCCATCAGCCCCAGCATTTT.

This chain links TRBV20-1 with TRBJ2-7; the match to TRBD2 covers 9 bases. Germline V gene lookup returns CDR1 DFQATT and CDR2 SNEGSKA (reference sequence). With 5 bases clipped from V and 3 bases from J, the junction kept 8 bases outside the gene matches. The CDR3 covers 14 residues. DNA for the CDR3: TGCAGTGCTCGCCTGACTAGCGGAATCTACGAGCAGTACTTC. This encodes CSARLTSGIYEQYF.

This clonotype has just a few counts. The chain uses TRBV3-1 and TRBJ2-4; TRBD1 might be the D (5 bases). V dropped 1 base and J dropped 12 bases, with 13 bases sitting between them. This CDR3 region has 13 residues. The germline V gene encodes CDR1 LGHDT and CDR2 YNNKEL (reference sequence). In DNA form, the CDR3 reads TGTGCCAGCAGCCAAGCTCAGGGAAACGGTCAGTACTTC. It is translated as CASSQAQGNGQYF.

V usage is TRBV12-3 or TRBV12-4 and J usage is TRBJ1-2; 7 bases map to TRBD1. This CDR3 comprises 15 residues. The J segment lost 5 bases and the V segment lost 2 bases, leaving 8 bases of the junction unmatched. DNA of the CDR3: TGTGCCAGCAGTTTACCCCCCGACAGGGCTTATGGCTACACCTTC. Its translation is CASSLPPDRAYGYTF.

Many counts were recorded for this clonotype. The chain combines TRBV20-1 with TRBJ1-4; TRBD1 matches at 8 bases. Germline CDR1 and CDR2: DFQATT and SNEGSKA (reference sequence). Germline trimming cut 3 bases from V and 3 bases from J; bases unmatched to any gene: 3. The CDR3 is 14 residues long. This CDR3 reads CSASKTGANEKLFF. Here the CDR3 DNA reads TGCAGTGCTAGCAAGACAGGGGCTAATGAAAAACTGTTTTTT.

J is TRBJ2-7 and V is TRBV28, with TRBD2 matching 7 bases. V was clipped by 4 bases and J by 1 base; unmatched bases: 4. Per the germline V gene, CDR1 is MDHEN and CDR2 is SYDVKM. The CDR3 is made up of 14 amino acids. CDR3 sequence (DNA): TGTGCCAGCAGTTCGAGGCGGGAGTCCTACGAGCAGTACTTC. Translated, it gives CASSSRRESYEQYF.

V gene TRBV20-1 combines with J gene TRBJ1-5; tentative D call: TRBD1 (5 bases). The CDR3 has 13 amino acids. V gave up 0 bases and J gave up 6 bases, with 9 bases separating them. CDR1 and CDR2 (germline): DFQATT, SNEGSKA (reference sequence). The CDR3 nucleotides are TGCAGTGCTAGAGATTCAGGGTTTCAGCCCCAGCATTTT. Its translation: CSARDSGFQPQHF.

This rearrangement joins TRBV18 to TRBJ2-5, with D tentatively TRBD1 (5 bases). This CDR3 spans 14 amino acids. With 3 bases removed from V and 3 bases from J, the gap between germline ends came to 11 bases. The germline V gene encodes CDR1 KGHSH and CDR2 LQKENI. The CDR3 bases are TGTGCCAGCTCACCGACAGACGCCAAAGAGACCCAGTACTTC. Its translation is CASSPTDAKETQYF.

This clonotype was observed many times. V usage is TRBV12-3 or TRBV12-4 and J usage is TRBJ2-2; D is perhaps TRBD2 (6 bases). The length of the CDR3 is 14 residues. V was shortened by 6 bases and J by 0 bases, with 8 bases between the two germline ends. Written as DNA, the CDR3 is TGTGCCAGCAGGCTAGCGTCGAACACCGGGGAGCTGTTTTTT. Its protein product is CASRLASNTGELFF.

The chain joins TRBV19 to TRBJ1-1; D gene uncertain. CDR1 is LNHDA, CDR2 SQIVND, per germline (reference sequence). V was pared by 0 bases and J by 11 bases, with 13 bases between. CDR3 length: 13 residues. The CDR3 protein is CASSIDQTVEAFF. The DNA of the CDR3 is TGTGCCAGTAGTATAGATCAAACAGTGGAGGCTTTCTTT. The whole variable domain, filled in from reference TRBV19 and TRBJ1-1, reads DGGITQSPKYLFRKEGQNVTLSCEQNLNHDAMYWYRQDPGQGLRLIYYSQIVNDFQKGDIAEGYSVSREKKESFPLTVTSAQKNPTAFYLCASSIDQTVEAFFGQGTRLTVV.

The rearrangement uses TRBV18 and TRBJ2-7; possible D gene TRBD1, 5 bases. Trimming removed 3 bases from V and 3 bases from J, with 9 bases in between. The CDR3 spans 13 residues. Germline lookup yields CDR1 KGHSH and CDR2 LQKENI. CDR3 bases: TGTGCCAGCTCACCTCGACAGCTCTACGAGCAGTACTTC. This codes for CASSPRQLYEQYF.

This clonotype was seen ten or more times. CDR3: CASSPLLVAEQYF. DNA of the CDR3: TGTGCCAGCAGCCCCCTACTAGTTGCCGAGCAGTACTTC. The gene calls are TRBV7-2 and TRBJ2-7; D perhaps matches TRBD2 (5 bases). The CDR3 is 13 amino acids. In germline, CDR1 is SGHTA, CDR2 FQGNSA. Trimming took off 5 bases at V and 6 bases at J, with 14 bases between the two ends.

This clonotype was counted many times. The chain links TRBV24-1 to TRBJ2-7; TRBD1 is a possible D gene (7 bases). The V gene lost 4 bases and the J gene lost 2 bases, with 17 bases spanning the gap. Germline lookup yields CDR1 KGHDR and CDR2 SFDVKD. This CDR3 has 16 residues. CDR3 protein: CATSDPRDRSPYEQYF. The CDR3 DNA reads TGTGCCACCAGTGACCCGCGGGACAGATCCCCCTACGAGCAGTACTTC.

This clonotype was observed at least ten times. A read error may explain this, as a much larger clone is one base away. The CDR3 loop is CASSFETGGNQPQHF. Written as DNA, the CDR3 is TGTGCCAGCAGTTTCGAGACAGGGGGCAATCAGCCCCAGCATTTT. This chain links TRBV28 with TRBJ1-5; 8 bases agree with TRBD1. V lost 3 bases, J lost 2 bases, and 3 bases stayed unmatched. The CDR3 covers 15 residues. Looked up from germline, CDR1 is MDHEN and CDR2 is SYDVKM.

This clonotype was picked up many times. The chain uses TRBV2 and TRBJ2-7; D gene ambiguous. V lost 3 bases to trimming and J lost 4 bases, with 4 bases between them. This CDR3 spans 11 amino acids. Germline CDR1 and CDR2: SNHLY and FYNNEI. As DNA, the CDR3 is TGTGCCAGCAGTGAGGAATACGAGCAGTACTTC. Amino acid sequence: CASSEEYEQYF.

This clonotype was picked up many times. The chain is built from TRBV30 and TRBJ1-3; no firm D call. Germline V gene sequence: CDR1 GTSNPN, CDR2 SVGIG (reference sequence). With 0 bases removed from V and 4 bases from J, the gap between germline ends came to 10 bases. The CDR3 is 14 amino acids. The CDR3 DNA reads as TGTGCCTGGAGTGTTTTGGTTTCAGGAAACACCATATATTTT. Protein: CAWSVLVSGNTIYF.

In this sample, this clonotype turned up many times. The chain is built from TRBV2 and TRBJ2-5; 7 bases are a match to TRBD2. Germline V gene sequence: CDR1 SNHLY, CDR2 FYNNEI. The CDR3 has 14 residues. J lost 5 bases, V lost 3 bases, and 6 bases had no gene match. CDR3 DNA sequence: TGTGCCAGCAGTGACTACGGGGGGAGGGAGACCCAGTACTTC. The encoded protein is CASSDYGGRETQYF.